This T cell receptor (beta chain) emerged from a study of T cell responses to AZD1222 COVID-19 vaccine. The study's findings and limits: Donors were chiefly white British, with a greater number of females, and clonal diversity was perhaps underestimated. Within unmutated variant regions lay the reported targets of nearly half of spike-specific TCRs.

Measured with immunoSEQ multiplex PCR; TCRdb has only the in-frame clones, and not every one. The repertoire holds 100,000 to 130,000 clones, with just over 85% as singletons. With regard to this clone: The target antigen is unknown.

CDR1 is SNHLY and CDR2 is FYNNEI in the germline V gene. The CDR3 is 14 amino acids. Trimming pared 4 bases from V and 5 bases from J, leaving 13 bases between. This TCR was recovered from an adult in good health. The chain combines TRBV2 with TRBJ2-3; weak D call: TRBD2 (6 bases). The sample here was peripheral blood, taken on day 0 of AZD1222 vaccination. CDR3 loop: CASSVGTGGDTQYF. CDR3 bases: TGTGCCAGCAGTGTGGGGACTGGGGGAGATACGCAGTATTTT.